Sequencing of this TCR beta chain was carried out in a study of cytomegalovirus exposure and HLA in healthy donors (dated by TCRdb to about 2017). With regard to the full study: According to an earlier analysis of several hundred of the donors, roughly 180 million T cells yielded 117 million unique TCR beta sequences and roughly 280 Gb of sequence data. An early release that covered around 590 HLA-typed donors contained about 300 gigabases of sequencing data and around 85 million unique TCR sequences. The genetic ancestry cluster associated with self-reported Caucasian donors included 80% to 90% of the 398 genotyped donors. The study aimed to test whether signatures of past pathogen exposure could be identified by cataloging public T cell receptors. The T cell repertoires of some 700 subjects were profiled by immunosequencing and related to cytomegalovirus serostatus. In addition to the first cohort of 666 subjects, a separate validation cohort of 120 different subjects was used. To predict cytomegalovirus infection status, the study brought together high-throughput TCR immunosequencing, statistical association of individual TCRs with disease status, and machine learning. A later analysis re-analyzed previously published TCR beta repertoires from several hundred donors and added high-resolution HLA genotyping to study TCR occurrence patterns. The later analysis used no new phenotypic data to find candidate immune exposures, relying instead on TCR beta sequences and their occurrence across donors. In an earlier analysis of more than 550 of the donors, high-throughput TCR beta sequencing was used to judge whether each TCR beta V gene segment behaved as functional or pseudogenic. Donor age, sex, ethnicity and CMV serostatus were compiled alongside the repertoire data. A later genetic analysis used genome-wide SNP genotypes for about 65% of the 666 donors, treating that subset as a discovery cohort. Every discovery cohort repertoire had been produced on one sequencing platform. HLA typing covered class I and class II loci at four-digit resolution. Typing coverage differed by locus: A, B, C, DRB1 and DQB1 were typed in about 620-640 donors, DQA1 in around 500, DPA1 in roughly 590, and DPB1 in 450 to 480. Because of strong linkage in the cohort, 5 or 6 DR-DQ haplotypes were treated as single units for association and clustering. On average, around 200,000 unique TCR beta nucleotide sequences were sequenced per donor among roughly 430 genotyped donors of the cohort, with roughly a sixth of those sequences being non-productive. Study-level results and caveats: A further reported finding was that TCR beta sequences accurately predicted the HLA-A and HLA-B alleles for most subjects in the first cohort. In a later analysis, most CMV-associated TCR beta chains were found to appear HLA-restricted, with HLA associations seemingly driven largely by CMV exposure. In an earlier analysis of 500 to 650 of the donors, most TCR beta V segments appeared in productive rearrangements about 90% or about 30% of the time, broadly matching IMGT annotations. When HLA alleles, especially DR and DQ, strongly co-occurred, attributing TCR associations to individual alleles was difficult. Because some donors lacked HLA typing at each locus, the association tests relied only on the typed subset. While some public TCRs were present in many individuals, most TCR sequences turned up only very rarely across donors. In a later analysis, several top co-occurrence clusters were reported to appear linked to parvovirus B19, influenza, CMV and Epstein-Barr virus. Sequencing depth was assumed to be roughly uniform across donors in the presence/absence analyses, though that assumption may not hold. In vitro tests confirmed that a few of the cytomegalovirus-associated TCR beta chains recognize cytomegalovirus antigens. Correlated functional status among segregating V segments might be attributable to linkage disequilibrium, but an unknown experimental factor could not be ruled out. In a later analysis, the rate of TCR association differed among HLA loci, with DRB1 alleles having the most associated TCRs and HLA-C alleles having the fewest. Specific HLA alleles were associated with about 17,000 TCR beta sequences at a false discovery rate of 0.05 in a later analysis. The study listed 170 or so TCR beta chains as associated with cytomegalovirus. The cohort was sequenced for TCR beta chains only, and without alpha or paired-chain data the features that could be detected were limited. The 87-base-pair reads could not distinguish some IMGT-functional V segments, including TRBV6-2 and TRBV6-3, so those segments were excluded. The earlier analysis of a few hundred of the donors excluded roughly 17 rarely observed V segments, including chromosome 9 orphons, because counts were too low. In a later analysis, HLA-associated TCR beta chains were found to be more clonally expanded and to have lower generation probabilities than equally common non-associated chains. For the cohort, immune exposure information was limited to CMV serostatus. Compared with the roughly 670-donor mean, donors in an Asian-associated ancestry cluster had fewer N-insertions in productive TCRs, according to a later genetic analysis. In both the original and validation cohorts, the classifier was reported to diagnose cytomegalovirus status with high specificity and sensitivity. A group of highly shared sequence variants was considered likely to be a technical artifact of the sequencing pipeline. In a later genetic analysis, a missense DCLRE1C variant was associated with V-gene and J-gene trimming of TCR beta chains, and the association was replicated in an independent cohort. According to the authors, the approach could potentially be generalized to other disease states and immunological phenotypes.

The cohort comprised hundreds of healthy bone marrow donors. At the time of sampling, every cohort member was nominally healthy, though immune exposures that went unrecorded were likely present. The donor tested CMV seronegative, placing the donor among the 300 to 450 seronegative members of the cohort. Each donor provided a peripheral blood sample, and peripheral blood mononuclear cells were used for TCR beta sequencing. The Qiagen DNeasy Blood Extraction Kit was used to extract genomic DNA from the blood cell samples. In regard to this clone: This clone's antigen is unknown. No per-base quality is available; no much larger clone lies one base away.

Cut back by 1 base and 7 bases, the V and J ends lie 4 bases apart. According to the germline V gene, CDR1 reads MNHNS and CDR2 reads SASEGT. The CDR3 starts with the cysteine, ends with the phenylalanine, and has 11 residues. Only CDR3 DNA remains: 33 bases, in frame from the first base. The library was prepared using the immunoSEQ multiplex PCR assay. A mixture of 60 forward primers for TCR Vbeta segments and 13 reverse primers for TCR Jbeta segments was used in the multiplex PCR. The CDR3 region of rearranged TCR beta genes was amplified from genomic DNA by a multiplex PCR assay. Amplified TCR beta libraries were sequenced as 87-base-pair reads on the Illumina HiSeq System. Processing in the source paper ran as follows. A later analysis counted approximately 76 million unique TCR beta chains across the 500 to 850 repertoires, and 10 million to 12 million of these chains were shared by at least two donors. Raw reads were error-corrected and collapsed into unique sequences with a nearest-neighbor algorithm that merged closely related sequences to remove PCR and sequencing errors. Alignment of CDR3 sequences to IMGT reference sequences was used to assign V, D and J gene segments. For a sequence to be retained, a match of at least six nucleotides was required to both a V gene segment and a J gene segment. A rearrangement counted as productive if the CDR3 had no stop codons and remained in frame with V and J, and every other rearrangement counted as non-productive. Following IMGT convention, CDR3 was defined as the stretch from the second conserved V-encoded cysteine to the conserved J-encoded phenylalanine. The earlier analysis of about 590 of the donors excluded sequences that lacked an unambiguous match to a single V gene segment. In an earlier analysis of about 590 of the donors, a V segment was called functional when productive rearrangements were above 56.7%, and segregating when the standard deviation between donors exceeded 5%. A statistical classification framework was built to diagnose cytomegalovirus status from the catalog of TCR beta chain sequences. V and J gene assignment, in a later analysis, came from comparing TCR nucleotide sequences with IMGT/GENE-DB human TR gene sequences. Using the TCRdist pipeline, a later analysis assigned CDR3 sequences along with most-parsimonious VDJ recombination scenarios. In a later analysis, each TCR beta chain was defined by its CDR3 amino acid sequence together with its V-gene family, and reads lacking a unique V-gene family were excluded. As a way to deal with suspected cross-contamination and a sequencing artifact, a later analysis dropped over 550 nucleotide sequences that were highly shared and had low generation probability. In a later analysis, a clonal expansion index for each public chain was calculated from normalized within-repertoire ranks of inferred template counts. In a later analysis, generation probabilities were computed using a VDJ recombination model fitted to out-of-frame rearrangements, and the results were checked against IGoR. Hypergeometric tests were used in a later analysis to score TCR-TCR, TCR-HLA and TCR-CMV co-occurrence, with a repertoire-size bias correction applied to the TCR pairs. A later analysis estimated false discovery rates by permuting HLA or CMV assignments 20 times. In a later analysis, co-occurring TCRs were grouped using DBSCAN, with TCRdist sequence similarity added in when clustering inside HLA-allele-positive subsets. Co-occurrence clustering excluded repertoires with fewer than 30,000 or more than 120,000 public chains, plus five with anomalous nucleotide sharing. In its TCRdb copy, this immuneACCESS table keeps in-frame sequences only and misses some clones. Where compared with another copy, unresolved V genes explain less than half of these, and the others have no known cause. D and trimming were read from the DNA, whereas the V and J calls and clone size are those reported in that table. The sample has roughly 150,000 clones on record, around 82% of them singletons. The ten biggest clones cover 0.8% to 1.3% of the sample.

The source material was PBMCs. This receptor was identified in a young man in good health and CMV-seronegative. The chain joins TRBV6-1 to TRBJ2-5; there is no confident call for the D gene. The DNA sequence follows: TGTGCCAGCAGTGAAGGGCTGACCCAGTACTTC. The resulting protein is CASSEGLTQYF.